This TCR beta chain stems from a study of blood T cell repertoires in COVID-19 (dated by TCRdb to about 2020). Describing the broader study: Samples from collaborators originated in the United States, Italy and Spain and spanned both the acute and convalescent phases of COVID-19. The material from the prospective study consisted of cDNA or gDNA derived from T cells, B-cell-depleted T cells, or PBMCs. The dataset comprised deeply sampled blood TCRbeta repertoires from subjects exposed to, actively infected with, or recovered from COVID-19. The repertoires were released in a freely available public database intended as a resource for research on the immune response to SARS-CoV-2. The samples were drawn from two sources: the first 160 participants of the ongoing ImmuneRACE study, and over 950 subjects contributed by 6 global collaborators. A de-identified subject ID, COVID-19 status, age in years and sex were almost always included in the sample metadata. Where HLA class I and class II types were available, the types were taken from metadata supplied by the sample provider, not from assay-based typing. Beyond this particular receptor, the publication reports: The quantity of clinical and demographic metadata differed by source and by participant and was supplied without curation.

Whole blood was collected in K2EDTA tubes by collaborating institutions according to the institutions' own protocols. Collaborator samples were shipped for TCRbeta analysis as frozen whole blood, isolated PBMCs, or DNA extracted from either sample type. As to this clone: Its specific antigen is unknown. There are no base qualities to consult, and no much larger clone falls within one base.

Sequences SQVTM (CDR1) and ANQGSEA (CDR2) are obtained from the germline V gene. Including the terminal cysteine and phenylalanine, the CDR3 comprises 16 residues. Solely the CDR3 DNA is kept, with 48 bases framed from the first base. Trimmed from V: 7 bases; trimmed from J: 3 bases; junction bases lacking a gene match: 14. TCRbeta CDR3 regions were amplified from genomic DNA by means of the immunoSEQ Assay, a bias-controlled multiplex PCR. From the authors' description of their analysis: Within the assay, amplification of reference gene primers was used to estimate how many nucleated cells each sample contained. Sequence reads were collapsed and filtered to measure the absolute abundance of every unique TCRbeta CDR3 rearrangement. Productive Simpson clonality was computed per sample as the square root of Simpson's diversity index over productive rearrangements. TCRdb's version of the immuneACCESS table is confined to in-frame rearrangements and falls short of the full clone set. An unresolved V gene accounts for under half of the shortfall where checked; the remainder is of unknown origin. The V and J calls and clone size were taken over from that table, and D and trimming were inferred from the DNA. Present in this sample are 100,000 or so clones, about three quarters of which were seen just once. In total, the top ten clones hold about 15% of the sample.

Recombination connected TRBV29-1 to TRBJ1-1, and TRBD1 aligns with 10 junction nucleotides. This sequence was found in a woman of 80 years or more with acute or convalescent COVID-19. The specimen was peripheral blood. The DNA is TGCAGCGCCGACAGGGGGCGCTTGATGGAACACACTGAAGCTTTCTTT. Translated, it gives CSADRGRLMEHTEAFF.